The clone carrying this TCR beta chain was seen more than once but under ten times. The germline V and J ends were trimmed by 6 bases and 2 bases, with 8 bases remaining between them. CDR1 and CDR2 from the germline V gene are MNHEY and SVGEGT. The CDR3 is made up of 13 amino acids. A single record per CDR3 protein comes from TCRdb applying MiXCR to the reads. Altogether some 450,000 distinct CDR3 sequences are present, 25% to 40% being singletons, with the ten largest covering roughly 13%. This entry is derived from a study of T cell repertoires in cytomegalovirus infection. Input material: PBMCs. The sequence was collected from a human donor in good health (CMV status not recorded). Some clones in this sample may be carry-over from other donors' samples. The genes are TRBV6-2 or TRBV6-3 and TRBJ2-4, with D uncertain. CDR3 in amino acids: CASSQFTKNIQYF. CDR3 bases: TGTGCCAGCAGCCAATTCACCAAAAACATTCAGTACTTC.